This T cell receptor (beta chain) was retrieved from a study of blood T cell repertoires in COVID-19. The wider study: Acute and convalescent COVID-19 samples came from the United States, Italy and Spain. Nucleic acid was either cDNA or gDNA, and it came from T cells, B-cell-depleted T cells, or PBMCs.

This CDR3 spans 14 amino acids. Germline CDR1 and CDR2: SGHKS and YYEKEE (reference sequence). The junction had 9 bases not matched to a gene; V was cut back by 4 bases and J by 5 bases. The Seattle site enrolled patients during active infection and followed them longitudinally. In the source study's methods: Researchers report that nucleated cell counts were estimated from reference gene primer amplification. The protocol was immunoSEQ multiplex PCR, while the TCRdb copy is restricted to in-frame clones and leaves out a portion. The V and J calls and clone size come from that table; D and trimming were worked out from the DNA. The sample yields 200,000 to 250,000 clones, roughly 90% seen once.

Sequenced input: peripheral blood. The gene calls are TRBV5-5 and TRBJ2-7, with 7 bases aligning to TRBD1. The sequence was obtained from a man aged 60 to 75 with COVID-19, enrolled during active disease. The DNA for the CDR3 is TGTGCCAGCAGCCTGCAGACAGGGAGCCACGAGCAGTACTTC. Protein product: CASSLQTGSHEQYF.